This T cell receptor beta chain comes out of a study of OX40 agonist ivuxolimab in advanced cancers. This CDR3 contains 13 residues. V shed 5 bases and J shed 1 base, with 5 bases lying between them. Germline loops: CDR1 SGHAT, CDR2 FQNNGV. Study outcomes and limitations: Expanded clones were, on average, more numerous in CD8+ T cells than in CD4+. With doses of 0.1 to 3.0 mg/kg, CD4+ and CD8+ blood T cells had undergone clonal expansion by week 6.

TCRdb's copy holds only in-frame clones and misses some; the assay was immunoSEQ multiplex PCR. The sample lists around 40,000 clones; about 80% were seen once. In this sample, this clone turned up a few times. Its antigen is undetermined. This rearrangement joins TRBV11-2 to TRBJ2-2, with no clear D. The sequence came from an adult with an advanced solid tumor such as melanoma, head and neck, liver or kidney cancer. Here the sequenced sample was CD4+ or CD8+ T cells sorted from blood, taken in a trial of the OX40 agonist ivuxolimab. For the CDR3, the DNA is TGTGCCAGCAGCGATGGGAACACCGGGGAGCTGTTTTTT. Residues: CASSDGNTGELFF.